This T cell receptor beta chain was identified in a study of blood T cell repertoires in COVID-19. Study context: COVID-19 samples collected from the United States, Italy and Spain covered acute and convalescent phases.

The CDR3 sequence is 16 residues long. CDR1 and CDR2 from the germline V gene are MDHEN and SYDVKM. Unmatched junction bases numbered 11, after V lost 4 bases and J lost 2 bases. Repertoires were generated with immunoSEQ multiplex PCR, while TCRdb's copy carries only in-frame clones and drops some. The table shows about 260,000 clones, with around 90% occurring only once. This sequence was found in a man aged 35-49 years who had been exposed to COVID-19. This chain joins TRBV28 and TRBJ2-7, with 7 bases that match TRBD1. Sequencing was done on a sample of PBMCs or T cells enriched from blood (not recorded which). The CDR3, as DNA: TGTGCCAGCAGTTCGGTCGGGGCAGGGGGAGCCTACGAGCAGTACTTC. It encodes CASSSVGAGGAYEQYF.